The 14 T cell receptor beta chains below were found in one sample sequenced in a study of PD-1 blockade in mismatch repair-deficient tumors. Assay: immunoSEQ multiplex PCR; the TCRdb copy retains only in-frame clones and omits some. The table shows 25,000 to 30,000 clones, with less than 85% occurring only once. The source material was PBMCs, sampled before pembrolizumab treatment. These receptors were obtained from an adult with mismatch repair-deficient cancer.

The sample holds a few counts of this clone. The chain combines TRBV6-5 with TRBJ2-7, with D perhaps matching TRBD1 (6 bases). The CDR3 runs 14 residues. V gave up 6 bases and J gave up 1 base, with 13 bases separating them. Germline V gene sequence: CDR1 MNHEY, CDR2 SVGAGI. The DNA for the CDR3 is TGTGCCAGCAGACGGACAGAGGGATCCTACGAGCAGTACTTC. Its translation: CASRRTEGSYEQYF.

V gene TRBV5-1 combines with J gene TRBJ2-7; 14 bases match TRBD2. The CDR3 has 16 residues. Germline CDR1 and CDR2: SGHRS and YFSETQ. The junction had 6 bases not matched to a gene; V was cut back by 3 bases and J by 4 bases. The CDR3 sequence: CASSSTSGRGGYEQYF. The CDR3, as DNA: TGCGCCAGCAGCTCGACTAGCGGGAGGGGTGGGTACGAGCAGTACTTC.

The J gene is TRBJ2-7, the V gene TRBV6-6, with D possibly TRBD2 on 5 matching bases. Germline-derived CDR1 and CDR2 are MNHNY and SVGAGI (reference sequence). Trimming pared 6 bases from V and 0 bases from J, leaving 9 bases between. This CDR3 has 13 residues. The chain's CDR3 is CASRHRDSYEQYF. The CDR3 DNA reads as TGTGCCAGCAGACACCGGGACTCCTACGAGCAGTACTTC.

This clone was observed a handful of times. The V gene is TRBV6-5, the J gene TRBJ2-1; 10 positions agree with TRBD2. CDR3 length: 16 amino acids. The V segment lost 0 bases and the J segment 11 bases; nucleotides outside the gene matches: 10. The V gene's germline CDR1 is MNHEY and CDR2 SVGAGI. In DNA, the CDR3 is TGTGCCAGCAGTTACTCGAAAGCGGGAGGGCCGAGCAAGCAGTTCTTC. Its protein is CASSYSKAGGPSKQFF.

The J gene is TRBJ2-7, the V gene TRBV6-5; weak D call: TRBD2 (5 bases). V lost 2 bases and J lost 1, with 9 bases in between. Per germline, CDR1 MNHEY and CDR2 SVGAGI. This CDR3 spans 14 amino acids. CDR3 bases: TGTGCCAGCAGTTACGTAGCGTCGTCCTACGAGCAGTACTTC. Amino acids: CASSYVASSYEQYF.

The genes are TRBV9 and TRBJ1-4; 8 bases line up with TRBD1. Germline loops: CDR1 SGDLS, CDR2 YYNGEE. V dropped 4 bases and J dropped 8; count of bases not matched to a gene: 4. This CDR3 comprises 13 residues. The CDR3 sequence is CASSTRQGEKLFF. CDR3 DNA: TGTGCCAGCAGCACCCGACAGGGGGAAAAACTGTTTTTT.

The chain combines TRBV30 with TRBJ2-1; TRBD1 matches at 10 bases. Germline values: CDR1 GTSNPN, CDR2 SVGIG (reference sequence). V was pared by 2 bases and J by 9 bases, with 7 bases of the junction left unmatched. This CDR3 region has 14 residues. CDR3 sequence (DNA): TGTGCCTGGAGTCCGGGACAGGGGATCGGTGAGCAGTTCTTC. Its translation: CAWSPGQGIGEQFF.

The rearrangement links TRBV25-1 to TRBJ2-5, with TRBD2 as a possible D gene (7 bases). Germline CDR1 is MGHDK and CDR2 is SYGVNS. The CDR3 extends over 15 amino acids. Trimming shortened V by 4 bases and J by 5 bases, and 17 bases separated the two germline ends. The CDR3 loop is CASSGQWTAGETQYF. The CDR3 DNA reads as TGTGCCAGCAGTGGACAGTGGACAGCGGGGGAGACCCAGTACTTC.

The genes are TRBV5-5 and TRBJ2-7, with D maybe TRBD2 (6 bases). This CDR3 has 15 amino acids. Trimming removed 0 bases at V and 0 bases at J, with 10 bases between. Germline V CDR1 and CDR2: SGHKS, YYEKEE (reference sequence). The DNA for the CDR3 is TGTGCCAGCAGCTTGGTTAGCGGAATCTCCTACGAGCAGTACTTC. Its translation is CASSLVSGISYEQYF.

The chain couples TRBV6-6 to TRBJ1-4; TRBD1 matches 7 bases. Germline CDR1 reads MNHNY; CDR2 reads SVGAGI (reference sequence). CDR3 size: 14 residues. Losses at the gene ends were 5 bases for V and 10 bases for J; bases not matched to a gene: 10. The CDR3 sequence: CASSNQGGQGKLFF. Here the CDR3 DNA reads TGTGCCAGCAGTAACCAGGGGGGTCAAGGAAAACTGTTTTTT.

V is TRBV2 and J is TRBJ2-1; 7 nucleotides agree with TRBD2. Germline CDR1 and CDR2: SNHLY and FYNNEI. V shed 1 base, J shed 6 bases, and the junction held 9 bases outside the gene matches. The length of the CDR3 is 16 residues. CDR3 in amino acids: CASSEGGLAVRNEQFF. Written as DNA, the CDR3 is TGTGCCAGCAGTGAAGGTGGTCTAGCGGTCCGCAATGAGCAGTTCTTC.

The chain combines TRBV6-4 with TRBJ2-1; a weak D match, TRBD1 (5 bases). The CDR3 spans 16 residues. Germline values: CDR1 MRHNA, CDR2 SNTAGT. Trimming removed 4 bases at V and 0 bases at J, with 13 bases between. The CDR3 sequence is CASSVAGFSSYNEQFF. The CDR3 DNA is TGTGCCAGCAGTGTGGCAGGGTTCAGCTCCTACAATGAGCAGTTCTTC.

The CDR3 is CASRAREQNTGELFF. CDR3 nucleotide sequence: TGTGCCAGCAGGGCTCGGGAACAAAACACCGGGGAGCTGTTTTTT. The gene calls are TRBV9 and TRBJ2-2; weak D call: TRBD2 (5 bases). This CDR3 is 15 amino acids long. The germline CDR1 and CDR2 sequences are SGDLS and YYNGEE. Between the trimmed V and J ends, which lost 5 bases and 2 bases, there was a span of 13 bases.

J is TRBJ2-5 and V is TRBV7-9; tentative D call: TRBD1 (6 bases). The CDR3 spans 14 residues. V dropped 6 bases and J dropped 1 base, with 12 bases sitting between them. The V gene's germline CDR1 is SEHNR and CDR2 FQNEAQ (reference sequence). DNA for the CDR3: TGTGCCAGCAGTCTCAGGACAGCCCAAGAGACCCAGTACTTC. Translation: CASSLRTAQETQYF.